Below, 19 T cell receptor beta chains from the same sample are listed, as sequenced in a study of blood T cell repertoires in COVID-19. Clones were sequenced by immunoSEQ multiplex PCR, and TCRdb holds only the in-frame ones, with some missing. The table has some 64,000 clones, about 80% seen once. The sample comprised peripheral blood. The receptors stem from a man in his 60s with COVID-19, enrolled during active disease.

This sequence joins TRBV19 and TRBJ1-2; D unclear. V lost 1 base to trimming and J lost 7 bases, with 13 bases between them. The CDR3 length is 14 residues. Germline assignment: CDR1 LNHDA and CDR2 SQIVND (reference sequence). This CDR3 reads CASSIGARMSGYTF. CDR3 DNA sequence: TGTGCCAGTAGTATAGGGGCAAGGATGAGTGGCTACACCTTC.

This clone occurred a few times. The V gene is TRBV11-2, the J gene TRBJ2-1; D is undetermined. The CDR3 has 14 amino acids. Germline loops: CDR1 SGHAT, CDR2 FQNNGV. V gave up 3 bases and J gave up 0 bases, with 6 bases separating them. As DNA, the CDR3 is TGTGCCAGCAGCTTGGTCTACTCCTACAATGAGCAGTTCTTC. Protein product: CASSLVYSYNEQFF.

V is TRBV5-1 and J is TRBJ2-7; D remains unclear. The V gene lost 0 bases and the J gene lost 1 base, with 8 bases spanning the gap. The CDR3 covers 14 residues. The germline V gene has CDR1 SGHRS and CDR2 YFSETQ. CDR3 in DNA: TGCGCCAGCAGCTTGGATAGCACATCCTACGAGCAGTACTTC. Protein sequence: CASSLDSTSYEQYF.

The rearrangement joins TRBV2 to TRBJ1-3; 7 bases align to TRBD1. Germline CDR1 SNHLY, CDR2 FYNNEI. The CDR3 is 14 amino acids. After removal of 6 bases from V and 6 bases from J, the junction contained 8 bases not matched to a gene. CDR3 region: CASRDRDSQNTIYF. The CDR3 bases are TGTGCCAGCAGGGACCGGGACAGCCAAAACACCATATATTTT.

The chain is built from TRBV19 and TRBJ1-5, with D hard to call. There are 13 residues in the CDR3. Per the germline V gene, CDR1 is LNHDA and CDR2 is SQIVND (reference sequence). V dropped 5 bases and J dropped 7 bases, with 12 bases sitting between them. CDR3 residues: CASSVFQEQPQHF. The CDR3 region has the DNA TGTGCCAGTAGTGTATTCCAGGAACAGCCCCAGCATTTT.

The V and J genes are TRBV29-1 and TRBJ2-7; TRBD1 aligns across 8 bases. CDR3 length: 12 residues. Germline V lookup: CDR1 SQVTM, CDR2 ANQGSEA. The ends lost 3 bases at V and 2 bases at J; junction bases unmatched: 0. Here the CDR3 reads CSVEDRAYEQYF. As DNA, the CDR3 is TGCAGCGTTGAGGACAGGGCCTACGAGCAGTACTTC.

V usage is TRBV29-1 and J usage is TRBJ2-5; D is unclear. The germline gives CDR1 SQVTM, CDR2 ANQGSEA. The CDR3 has 13 amino acids. The ends were cut back, 1 base at V and 2 bases at J, with 8 bases in the middle. The CDR3 loop is CSVEARSQETQYF. DNA of the CDR3: TGCAGCGTTGAAGCCCGGAGTCAAGAGACCCAGTACTTC.

The V gene is TRBV7-3, the J gene TRBJ2-3, with 15 bases matching TRBD2. The CDR3 runs to 17 residues. V lost 5 bases to trimming and J lost 3 bases; unmatched junction nucleotides: 6. CDR1 is SGHTA, CDR2 FQGTGA, per germline. The CDR3 protein is CASSPGTSGGWTDTQYF. CDR3 bases: TGTGCCAGCAGCCCCGGGACTAGCGGGGGGTGGACAGATACGCAGTATTTT. Looking up the rest from reference TRBV7-3 and TRBJ2-3 gives the full variable domain: GAGVSQTPSNKVTEKGKYVELRCDPISGHTALYWYRQSLGQGPEFLIYFQGTGAADDSGLPNDRFFAVRPEGSVSTLKIQRTERGDSAVYLCASSPGTSGGWTDTQYFGPGTRLTVL.

J is TRBJ2-3 and V is TRBV7-9, with TRBD1 identical over 11 bases. This CDR3 contains 14 residues. Losses at the gene ends were 5 bases for V and 4 bases for J; bases not matched to a gene: 2. The germline gives CDR1 SEHNR, CDR2 FQNEAQ (reference sequence). The CDR3: CASSLGQGADTQYF. In nucleotides, the CDR3 is TGTGCCAGCAGCCTGGGACAGGGGGCAGATACGCAGTATTTT.

A word on this clone: This CDR3 is also generated by other DNA sequences in the sample. V gene TRBV6-5 combines with J gene TRBJ2-2; D is perhaps TRBD1 (6 bases). The germline V gene encodes CDR1 MNHEY and CDR2 SVGAGI. The CDR3 is made up of 12 amino acids. Trimming took 6 bases from V and 4 from J, leaving 6 bases between them. DNA of the CDR3: TGTGCCAGCAGGGACAGCACCGGGGAGCTGTTTTTT. It yields the protein CASRDSTGELFF.

This chain uses TRBV7-9 with TRBJ1-4; 9 bases match TRBD1. The CDR3 is 17 residues long. Per germline, CDR1 SEHNR and CDR2 FQNEAQ (reference sequence). J gave up 7 bases and V 4 bases, and 13 bases lay outside the gene matches. The CDR3 is CASSSTTQGASGEKLFF. CDR3 DNA: TGTGCCAGCAGCTCCACAACACAGGGGGCATCAGGTGAAAAACTGTTTTTT.

The rearrangement links TRBV6-5 to TRBJ2-7; D not certain. Per germline, CDR1 MNHEY and CDR2 SVGAGI. V lost 5 bases and J 2 bases, leaving 16 bases between the germline ends. The CDR3 is made up of 15 amino acids. The chain's CDR3 is CASSTDSMIPYEQYF. In DNA, the CDR3 is TGTGCCAGCAGTACCGACTCCATGATACCCTACGAGCAGTACTTC.

The chain is built from TRBV30 and TRBJ2-3; unclear D gene. CDR1 is GTSNPN and CDR2 is SVGIG in the germline V gene (reference sequence). The CDR3 is 12 amino acids. With 0 bases removed from V and 6 bases from J, the gap between germline ends came to 7 bases. As DNA, the CDR3 is TGTGCCTGGAGTGTAGCCGGTGATACGCAGTATTTT. As protein: CAWSVAGDTQYF.

V and J are TRBV15 and TRBJ1-2; D gene ambiguous. This CDR3 spans 15 amino acids. Germline assignment: CDR1 LNHNV and CDR2 YYDKDF (reference sequence). The V end was cut by 0 bases, the J end by 8 bases, with 16 bases between. DNA of the CDR3: TGTGCCACCAGCAGAGAAGGCGGGTGGGGTAGGGGCTACACCTTC. This encodes CATSREGGWGRGYTF.

The rearrangement links TRBV2 to TRBJ2-5; D call uncertain. Looked up from germline, CDR1 is SNHLY and CDR2 is FYNNEI. The CDR3 spans 13 residues. V was shortened by 2 bases and J by 5 bases, with 9 bases between the two germline ends. The CDR3 DNA sequence: TGTGCCAGCAGTGAACTAGTAGAGGAGACCCAGTACTTC. Its protein is CASSELVEETQYF.

DNA for the CDR3: TGTGCCAGCAGTTTGGACAGGCAAGAGACCCAGTACTTC. As protein: CASSLDRQETQYF. The chain is built from TRBV27 and TRBJ2-5; 7 bases map to TRBD1. This CDR3 contains 13 residues. Per germline, CDR1 MNHEY and CDR2 SMNVEV (reference sequence). After removal of 3 bases from V and 2 bases from J, the junction contained 0 bases not matched to a gene.

V is TRBV10-2 and J is TRBJ1-5, with 7 nucleotides matching TRBD1. With 2 bases clipped from V and 1 base from J, the junction kept 5 bases outside the gene matches. The CDR3 has 16 amino acids. Germline values: CDR1 WSHSY, CDR2 SAAADI. The CDR3 DNA reads TGCGCCAGCAGTGAGCCGGGGACAGCCAGCAATCAGCCCCAGCATTTT. Residues: CASSEPGTASNQPQHF.

The genes are TRBV29-1 and TRBJ2-2; maybe TRBD1 (6 bases). From germline, CDR1 is SQVTM and CDR2 ANQGSEA. CDR3 length: 12 amino acids. V shed 8 bases and J shed 1 base, with 8 bases lying between them. CDR3: CSLTGNTGELFF. The CDR3 DNA follows: TGCAGCTTGACAGGGAACACCGGGGAGCTGTTTTTT.

This clone was seen a single time. J is TRBJ2-1 and V is TRBV7-9, with D possibly being TRBD2 (6 bases). The CDR3 is made up of 13 amino acids. Germline V gene lookup returns CDR1 SEHNR and CDR2 FQNEAQ (reference sequence). V was pared by 5 bases and J by 7 bases, with 12 bases between. CDR3 sequence: CASSVLGGNEQFF. The CDR3 region has the DNA TGTGCCAGCAGCGTCTTGGGAGGTAATGAGCAGTTCTTC.